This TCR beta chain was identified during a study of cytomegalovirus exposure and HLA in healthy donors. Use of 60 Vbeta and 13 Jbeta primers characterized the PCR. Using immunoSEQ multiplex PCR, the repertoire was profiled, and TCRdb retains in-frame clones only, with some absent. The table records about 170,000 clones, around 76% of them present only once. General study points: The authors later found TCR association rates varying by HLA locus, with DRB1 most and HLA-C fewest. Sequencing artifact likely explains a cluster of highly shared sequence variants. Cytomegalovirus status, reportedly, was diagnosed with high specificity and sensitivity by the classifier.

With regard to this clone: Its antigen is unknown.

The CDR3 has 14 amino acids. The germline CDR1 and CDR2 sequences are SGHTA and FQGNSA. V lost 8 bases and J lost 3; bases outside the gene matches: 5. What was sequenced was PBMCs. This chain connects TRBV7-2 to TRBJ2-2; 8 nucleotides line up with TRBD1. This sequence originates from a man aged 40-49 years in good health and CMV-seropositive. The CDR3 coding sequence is TGTGCCAGCGGCAAGACAGGGGACACCGGGGAGCTGTTTTTT. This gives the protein CASGKTGDTGELFF.